This is a list of T cell receptor beta chains from one sample in a study of CD8 T cells in Susac syndrome. MiXCR, run by TCRdb on the immunoSEQ multiplex PCR reads, gives a single entry per CDR3 protein. The data hold a few hundred thousand distinct CDR3 sequences, with about 91% observed a single time. The sample taken for sequencing was CD8+ T cells from PBMCs. The receptors derive from a human donor with multiple sclerosis. CDR3s include the opening cysteine and the closing phenylalanine or tryptophan.

V: TRBV6-5
J: TRBJ1-2
CDR3: CASSYTPGGRADGYTF

V: TRBV6-5
J: TRBJ2-7
CDR3: CASVNVQESYEQYF

V: TRBV7-9
J: TRBJ2-7
CDR3: CASSSDRGAPGEQYF

V: TRBV5-4
J: TRBJ2-7
CDR3: CASSFLLAGVNEQYF

V: TRBV28
J: TRBJ1-4
CDR3: CASSLYRGEANEKLFF

V: TRBV11-2
J: TRBJ2-3
CDR3: CASSLVAGFTDTQYF

V: TRBV4-1
J: TRBJ2-7
CDR3: CASSQLVQGYEQYF

V: TRBV28
J: TRBJ1-1
CDR3: CASARDREGSEAFF

V: TRBV28
J: TRBJ1-1
CDR3: CASTWGTEAFF

V: TRBV30
J: TRBJ2-1
CDR3: CAWSGGGSLYNEQFF

V: TRBV29-1
J: TRBJ1-1
CDR3: CSVGTLGGRNTEAFF

V: TRBV20-1
J: TRBJ2-2
CDR3: CSARPQILNTGELFF